This is a list of T cell receptor beta chains from one sample in a study of cytomegalovirus exposure and HLA in healthy donors. TCRdb's table, derived via immunoSEQ multiplex PCR, lists solely in-frame clones and lacks some. There are fewer than 120,000 clones in the sample; over 65% occur only once, and about an eighth lies in the top ten. Sequenced input: PBMCs. These receptors were taken from a man aged 25 to 40 in good health and CMV-seropositive. CDR3s include the opening cysteine and the closing phenylalanine or tryptophan. A D gene is named only where the DNA matches it firmly. Some rows mark clone size as missing; the rest say once, few, many or name a class of expanded clone.

TRBJ2-3 . TRBD2 TRBV27 CASSLKGLAGGPTDTQYF TGTGCCAGCAGTTTAAAGGGACTAGCGGGGGGGCCCACAGATACGCAGTATTTT
TRBJ1-5 few . TRBV6-5 CASSPRQRSEPQHF TGTGCCAGCAGTCCTCGACAGAGGTCGGAACCCCAGCATTTT
TRBJ2-7 . TRBD1 TRBV25-1 CASSPAGQGHEQYF TGTGCCAGCAGTCCCGCGGGACAGGGCCACGAGCAGTACTTC
TRBJ1-1 once . TRBV7-8 CASSLVRNEAFF TGTGCCAGCAGCTTAGTCAGAAACGAAGCTTTCTTT
TRBJ1-4 . TRBD1 TRBV7-9 CASSLKGADEKLFF TGTGCCAGCAGCTTAAAGGGGGCCGATGAAAAACTGTTTTTT
TRBJ1-3 . . TRBV21-1 CARPRDREEGNTIYF TGTGCCCGACCGAGGGACAGGGAGGAAGGAAACACCATATATTTT
TRBJ2-1 . TRBD2 TRBV7-9 CASSSLRGGRNEQFF TGTGCCAGCAGCTCTCTACGGGGGGGCAGAAATGAGCAGTTCTTC
TRBJ2-5 . TRBD1 TRBV7-9 CASSLVGDRAAATQYF TGTGCCAGCAGCTTAGTCGGGGACAGGGCCGCCGCGACCCAGTACTTC
TRBJ1-2 few . TRBV4-3 CASSPGGTGMISGYTF TGCGCCAGCAGCCCTGGGGGCACCGGTATGATATCAGGCTACACCTTC
TRBJ1-2 . TRBD1 TRBV6-5 CASIDQGAGGYTF TGTGCCAGCATCGATCAGGGGGCGGGGGGCTACACCTTC
TRBJ2-1 few . TRBV2 CASRRGTEREQFF TGTGCCAGCAGAAGGGGGACGGAGCGTGAGCAGTTCTTC
TRBJ1-6 . TRBD1 TRBV5-8 CASSLVGTGVSPLHF TGTGCCAGCAGCTTGGTCGGGACAGGGGTTTCACCCCTCCACTTT
TRBJ2-7 . TRBD2 TRBV6-6 CASSRLAGVITEQYF TGTGCCAGCAGTCGACTAGCGGGGGTGATTACGGAGCAGTACTTC
TRBJ2-2 . . TRBV28 CASTFTSGENTGELFF TGTGCCAGCACCTTCACCTCGGGGGAGAACACCGGGGAGCTGTTTTTT
TRBJ2-3 . . TRBV4-3 CASSHEQGGSGRDTQYF TGCGCCAGCAGCCATGAACAGGGAGGGTCAGGGAGAGATACGCAGTATTTT
TRBJ2-1 . . TRBV7-9 CASRQDRAYNEQFF TGTGCCAGCAGGCAAGACAGAGCCTACAATGAGCAGTTCTTC
TRBJ2-5 . TRBD2 TRBV2 CANRLAGEIETQYF TGTGCCAACCGACTAGCGGGGGAGATAGAGACCCAGTACTTC
TRBJ1-5 . . TRBV28 CASISGGNQPQHF TGTGCCAGCATCAGCGGAGGGAATCAGCCCCAGCATTTT
TRBJ2-7 . . TRBV6-1 CASSLDSLSSYEQYF TGTGCCAGCAGCCTTGACAGCTTAAGCTCCTACGAGCAGTACTTC
TRBJ1-1 . TRBD1 TRBV12-5 CASGLGIGDSKAFF TGTGCTAGTGGTTTGGGGATAGGGGACAGTAAGGCTTTCTTT
TRBJ1-3 . . TRBV30 CAWSRDTPGNTIYF TGTGCCTGGAGTCGCGATACCCCTGGAAACACCATATATTTT
TRBJ1-5 . TRBD1 TRBV11-2 CASSSGRGQGAGQPQHF TGTGCCAGCAGCTCTGGGCGGGGGCAGGGGGCTGGTCAGCCCCAGCATTTT
TRBJ1-1 . . TRBV4-1 CASSQAPTEGEAFF TGCGCCAGCAGCCAAGCTCCCACCGAGGGTGAAGCTTTCTTT
TRBJ2-6 . . TRBV29-1 CSASGSGANVLTF TGCAGCGCGAGCGGCTCTGGGGCCAACGTCCTGACTTTC
TRBJ1-1 . TRBD1 TRBV11-1 CASSPLGTGMNTEAFF TGTGCCAGCAGTCCCCTCGGGACAGGAATGAACACTGAAGCTTTCTTT
TRBJ2-5 . TRBD2 TRBV7-2 CASSSTSGGAREQYF TGTGCCAGCAGCTCTACTAGCGGGGGGGCAAGGGAGCAGTACTTC
TRBJ2-7 . . TRBV4-3 CASSQVSPYEQYF TGCGCCAGCAGCCAAGTATCCCCCTACGAGCAGTACTTC
TRBJ2-7 once . TRBV7-9 CASSSLGGGGSYEQYF TGTGCCAGCAGCTCCCTGGGAGGGGGGGGATCCTACGAGCAGTACTTC
TRBJ1-2 . . TRBV6-1 CASSSQGWGGYTF TGTGCCAGCAGTAGCCAGGGGTGGGGTGGCTACACCTTC